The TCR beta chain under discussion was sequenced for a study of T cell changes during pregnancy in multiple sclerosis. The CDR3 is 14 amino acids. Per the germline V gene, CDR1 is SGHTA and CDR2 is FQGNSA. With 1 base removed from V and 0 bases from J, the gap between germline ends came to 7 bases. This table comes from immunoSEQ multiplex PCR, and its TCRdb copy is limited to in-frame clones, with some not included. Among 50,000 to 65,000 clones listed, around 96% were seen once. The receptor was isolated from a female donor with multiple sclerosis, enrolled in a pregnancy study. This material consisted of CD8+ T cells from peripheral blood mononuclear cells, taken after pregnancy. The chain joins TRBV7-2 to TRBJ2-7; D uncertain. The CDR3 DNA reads TGTGCCAGCAGCTTAGAGAGGCTCTCCTACGAGCAGTACTTC. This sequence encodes CASSLERLSYEQYF.